The rows below give T cell receptor beta chains drawn from one sample of a study of shared clonotypes between healthy human individuals. The method was immunoSEQ multiplex PCR; TCRdb's version includes in-frame clones alone and lacks a portion of them. The sample lists around 560,000 clones; approximately 95% were seen once. The source material was naive CD8+ T cells sorted from blood. Source of these receptors: a woman in her 30s in good health. The CDR3 runs from the conserved cysteine through the conserved F or W. D genes are given only for firm matches. Where a row states a size, it is once, few, many or the class of an expanded clone; other rows omit it.

>TRBV27|TRBD2|.|TRBJ2-1
TGTGCCAGCAGTTTATTCCTAGCGGGAGTCGGCAATGAGCAGTTCTTC
CASSLFLAGVGNEQFF
>TRBV30|.|.|TRBJ1-1
TGTGCCTGGAGTCCCATAGGCACTGAAGCTTTCTTT
CAWSPIGTEAFF
>TRBV28|TRBD1|.|TRBJ2-3
TGTGCCAGCAGCACGGACAGGGTAGGAACAGATACGCAGTATTTT
CASSTDRVGTDTQYF
>TRBV5-1|.|.|TRBJ2-7
TGCGCCAGCAGCTTGGTGGAGGGTCCTAACGAGCAGTACTTC
CASSLVEGPNEQYF
>TRBV19|TRBD1|.|TRBJ1-5
TGTGCCAGTAGTTGGACAGGTCTTAGCAATCAGCCCCAGCATTTT
CASSWTGLSNQPQHF
>TRBV2|.|.|TRBJ1-1
TGTGCCAGCAGGGAGATTGATTTGGACACTGAAGCTTTCTTT
CASREIDLDTEAFF
>TRBV28|.|.|TRBJ2-7
TGTGCCAGCAGTTTTTTCGGGAGTTCTTACGAGCAGTACTTC
CASSFFGSSYEQYF
>TRBV28|.|.|TRBJ1-5
TGTGCCAGCAGTTTCTGGGGATCGGGCAATCAGCCCCAGCATTTT
CASSFWGSGNQPQHF
>TRBV27|.|.|TRBJ2-7
TGTGCCAGTTCGCTGGGTGGGGCGGGCGCTCCCTACGAGCAGTACTTC
CASSLGGAGAPYEQYF
>TRBV13|TRBD2|.|TRBJ2-1
TGTGCCAGCAGCTTAGGGGGTAGCGGGAGGTTCAATGAGCAGTTCTTC
CASSLGGSGRFNEQFF
>TRBV6-1|TRBD1|few|TRBJ2-2
TGTGCCAGCAGTGACTACAGGGGTAACACCGGGGAGCTGTTTTTT
CASSDYRGNTGELFF
>TRBV19|.|.|TRBJ2-1
TGTGCCAGTAGTATGGGGGCGGCGGCCTACAATGAGCAGTTCTTC
CASSMGAAAYNEQFF
>TRBV29-1|TRBD2|.|TRBJ2-3
TGCAGCGTTCGACTAGCGGGAGACACAGATACGCAGTATTTT
CSVRLAGDTDTQYF